These 23 T cell receptor beta chains were all obtained from the same sample, sequenced in a study of CDR3 diversity in severe acne. TCRdb redid the calling of the PCR reads with MiXCR, one entry per CDR3 protein. The sample gives more than 70,000 distinct CDR3 sequences, 48% of which show up once; 10% is in the top ten. Sequenced sample: blood. Receptor source: a male donor in good health, serving as a control.

V and J are TRBV5-1 and TRBJ1-2; the match to TRBD1 covers 7 bases. The length of the CDR3 is 17 residues. Germline values: CDR1 SGHRS, CDR2 YFSETQ. The ends lost 4 bases at V and 0 bases at J; junction bases unmatched: 12. The DNA of the CDR3 is TGCGCCAGCAGCAGAGGAGGGGTGGACAGGACTAACTATGGCTACACCTTC. This gives the protein CASSRGGVDRTNYGYTF.

This clonotype was observed many times. Just one base apart from a much larger clone, this may be a read error. The chain couples TRBV12-3 or TRBV12-4 to TRBJ1-5, with D perhaps matching TRBD1 (5 bases). Trimming removed 5 bases from V and 2 bases from J, with 10 bases in between. The CDR3 is made up of 14 amino acids. The CDR3 loop reads CASSQGLCNQPQHF. The CDR3, as DNA: TGTGCCAGCAGTCAGGGACTGTGCAATCAGCCCCAGCATTTT.

About this clonotype itself: One end of the junction is discordant with germline, which a read error may explain. The J gene is TRBJ2-1, the V gene TRBV7-9; D might be TRBD2 (5 bases). This CDR3 has 13 residues. Germline V gives CDR1 SEHNR, CDR2 FQNEAQ (reference sequence). This chain's CDR3 is CASGLTGNREQFF. The CDR3 DNA reads as TGTGCCAGCGGCTTAACGGGGAATCGGGAGCAGTTCTTC.

The chain has TRBV7-8 and TRBJ1-2; D uncertain. The CDR3 covers 22 residues. Germline V gives CDR1 SGHVS, CDR2 FQNEAQ. Trimming cost V 3 bases and J 5 bases, with 37 bases left between them. As DNA, the CDR3 is TGTGCCAGCAGCTTTAGTCCTCCCCACTCTCAAGTTACAGCTCGAAAACCTTATGGCTACACCTTC. Protein: CASSFSPPHSQVTARKPYGYTF.

In its sample, this clonotype is medium-sized. This sequence joins TRBV20-1 and TRBJ2-5; weak D call: TRBD1 (6 bases). The germline V gene has CDR1 DFQATT and CDR2 SNEGSKA (reference sequence). The CDR3 consists of 14 residues. The germline V and J ends were trimmed by 3 bases and 2 bases, with 13 bases remaining between them. This CDR3 reads CSASETGTQETQYF. The CDR3 DNA reads as TGCAGTGCTAGTGAGACCGGGACACAAGAGACCCAGTACTTC.

This clonotype has just a few counts. The chain uses TRBV20-1 and TRBJ2-5; 8 bases map to TRBD2. Unmatched junction bases numbered 4, after V lost 5 bases and J lost 2 bases. Germline loops: CDR1 DFQATT, CDR2 SNEGSKA (reference sequence). The CDR3 runs to 13 residues. CDR3 sequence (DNA): TGCAGTGCTCTAGCGGGCCAGCAAGAGACCCAGTACTTC. It is translated as CSALAGQQETQYF.

The table lists this clonotype with many counts. The CDR3 region is CAISESRRVGEQYF. The CDR3 bases are TGTGCCATCAGTGAGTCAAGGAGAGTGGGAGAGCAGTACTTC. This chain connects TRBV10-3 to TRBJ2-7; D is unclear. Germline V lookup: CDR1 ENHRY, CDR2 SYGVKD. The CDR3 totals 14 residues. V was shortened by 0 bases and J by 7 bases, with 13 bases between the two germline ends.

V gene TRBV2 combines with J gene TRBJ2-7; 9 positions agree with TRBD1. There are 13 residues in the CDR3. CDR1 is SNHLY and CDR2 is FYNNEI in the germline V gene. J gave up 7 bases and V 6 bases, and 7 bases lay outside the gene matches. CDR3 nucleotides: TGTGCCAGCAGGGGGACAGGGCCCAGAGAGCAGTACTTC. Translating it yields CASRGTGPREQYF.

On this clonotype: Because the CDR3's place on the DNA is in doubt, the DNA is left out and the CDR3 is given as listed by TCRdb. V gene TRBV5-1 combines with J gene TRBJ2-7; no DNA check was done on the table's D call, TRBD1. From germline, CDR1 is SGHRS and CDR2 YFSETQ. The CDR3 is made up of 18 amino acids, end residues included. This CDR3 reads CASSFYICSAPGSYEQYF.

With respect to this clonotype: A much larger clone differs by one base, so this may be a read error. The V and J genes are TRBV25-1 and TRBJ1-6, with D hard to call. With 2 bases removed from V and 10 bases from J, the gap between germline ends came to 12 bases. Germline-derived CDR1 and CDR2 are MGHDK and SYGVNS. CDR3 size: 14 residues. The DNA of the CDR3 is TGTGCCAGCAGTGAAGGGGTGGGTAGGTCACCCCTCCACTTT. This codes for CASSEGVGRSPLHF.

As to this clonotype: The junction differs from germline at one of its ends, possibly a read error. V gene TRBV7-8 combines with J gene TRBJ2-7; D may be TRBD1 (6 bases). Germline CDR1 reads SGHVS; CDR2 reads FQNEAQ. The CDR3 sequence is 16 residues long. The CDR3 reads CASSLGSGTRYDEQYF. CDR3 coding DNA: TGTGCCAGCAGCTTAGGGTCCGGGACACGGTATGACGAACAGTACTTC.

This chain links TRBV7-2 with TRBJ1-3, with 8 bases lining up with TRBD1. Germline V CDR1 and CDR2: SGHTA, FQGNSA. Unmatched junction bases numbered 9, after V lost 7 bases and J lost 4 bases. The CDR3 consists of 15 residues. The CDR3 is CASTGQGLTGNTIYF. The CDR3 region has the DNA TGTGCCAGCACCGGACAGGGTCTGACAGGAAACACCATATATTTT.

About this clonotype: Since no conserved phenylalanine or tryptophan closes the CDR3, a read error is the likely cause. Because the CDR3's place on the DNA is in doubt, the DNA is left out and the CDR3 is given as listed by TCRdb. The rearrangement uses TRBV15 and TRBJ2-1; whether TRBD2, the table's D call, matches the DNA was not checked. Per germline, CDR1 LNHNV and CDR2 YYDKDF (reference sequence). The CDR3 totals 15 residues, both ends included. CDR3 amino acids: CATALMGRYLNEQCV.

CDR3 loop: CAPSSVATGPGTKIYGYTF. As DNA, the CDR3 is TGTGCTCCCAGCAGTGTAGCCACAGGCCCAGGGACAAAAATCTATGGCTACACCTTC. This rearrangement joins TRBV2 to TRBJ1-2, with D perhaps TRBD1 (6 bases). CDR3 length: 19 residues. CDR1 is SNHLY and CDR2 is FYNNEI in the germline V gene. Using reference TRBV2 and TRBJ1-2 for the parts outside the CDR3, the full variable domain is EPEVTQTPSHQVTQMGQEVILRCVPISNHLYFYWYRQILGQKVEFLVSFYNNEISEKSEIFDDQFSVERPDGSNFTLKIRSTKLEDSAMYFCAPSSVATGPGTKIYGYTFGSGTRLTVV.

The rearrangement links TRBV6-5 to TRBJ1-2; D gene ambiguous. The germline V gene encodes CDR1 MNHEY and CDR2 SVGAGI. Between the trimmed V and J ends, which lost 5 bases and 7 bases, there was a span of 14 bases. This CDR3 is 13 amino acids long. The CDR3 region is CASSKLDNIGYTF. In nucleotides, the CDR3 is TGTGCCAGCAGTAAGTTGGATAATATTGGCTACACCTTC.

This clonotype was detected a few times. The rearrangement uses TRBV2 and TRBJ1-2, with 9 bases aligning to TRBD1. The V and J ends lost 6 bases and 8 bases, in that order; junction bases with no gene match: 16. This CDR3 is built from 16 residues. Germline V gene sequence: CDR1 SNHLY, CDR2 FYNNEI. CDR3 loop: CASSTNPGQGISGYTF. CDR3 in DNA: TGTGCCAGCAGCACTAACCCGGGACAGGGTATATCGGGCTACACCTTC.

The chain couples TRBV25-1 to TRBJ1-2, with D possibly TRBD1 on 6 matching bases. The V end lost 9 bases, the J end lost 7 bases, and 21 bases lay between the germline ends. From germline, CDR1 is MGHDK and CDR2 SYGVNS. The CDR3 contains 14 residues. The CDR3 sequence is CASRPGQREAGYTF. The CDR3 region has the DNA TGTGCCAGTAGACCAGGACAGAGGGAGGCTGGCTACACCTTC.

This sequence joins TRBV6-5 and TRBJ2-1, with a tentative D call TRBD2 (5 bases). Germline values: CDR1 MNHEY, CDR2 SVGAGI. The CDR3 runs 14 residues. The ends were cut back, 0 bases at V and 7 bases at J, with 10 bases in the middle. The CDR3 region has the DNA TGTGCCAGCAGTTACTCGGCCGGGGAGAATGAGCAGTTCTTC. It codes for CASSYSAGENEQFF.

The CDR3 spells CASSPPAQKLFF. CDR3 DNA: TGTGCCAGCAGTCCCCCAGCCCAAAAACTGTTTTTT. The chain couples TRBV27 to TRBJ1-4; D gene unclear. The germline gives CDR1 MNHEY, CDR2 SMNVEV (reference sequence). The CDR3 contains 12 residues. Deletions cut 5 bases from V and 9 bases from J, with 10 bases between.

The J gene is TRBJ1-5, the V gene TRBV15; perhaps TRBD1 as D (5 bases). This CDR3 spans 13 amino acids. CDR1 is LNHNV, CDR2 YYDKDF, per germline (reference sequence). Trimming removed 5 bases from V and 7 bases from J, with 12 bases in between. This chain's CDR3 is CATSRSGDQPQHF. The CDR3 DNA reads as TGTGCCACCAGCCGGTCGGGGGACCAGCCCCAGCATTTT.

This chain joins TRBV20-1 and TRBJ2-7, with a possible D match to TRBD1 (5 bases). CDR1 and CDR2 (germline): DFQATT, SNEGSKA (reference sequence). V was shortened by 0 bases and J by 2 bases, with 11 bases between the two germline ends. The length of the CDR3 is 14 residues. The CDR3 DNA is TGCAGTGCTAGAGATGATAGGGGTACCTACGAGCAGTACTTC. It codes for CSARDDRGTYEQYF.

The CDR3 DNA reads as TGTGCCAGCAGCTTAGGCCTAGGGCAGGCCCAGTACTTC. The encoded protein is CASSLGLGQAQYF. This chain connects TRBV5-8 to TRBJ2-5, with D unclear. The CDR3 runs to 13 residues. Germline lookup yields CDR1 SGHTS and CDR2 YDEGEE. V was pared by 2 bases and J by 9 bases, with 14 bases between.

Only a few counts were recorded for this clonotype. The V and J genes are TRBV2 and TRBJ1-5, with D uncertain. CDR1 is SNHLY and CDR2 is FYNNEI in the germline V gene. V dropped 6 bases and J dropped 7 bases, with 13 bases sitting between them. CDR3 length equals 13 residues. For the CDR3, the DNA is TGTGCCAGCAGATCAATGACGGGGCAGCCCCAGCATTTT. Translated: CASRSMTGQPQHF. The whole variable domain, remainder taken from reference TRBV2 and TRBJ1-5, is EPEVTQTPSHQVTQMGQEVILRCVPISNHLYFYWYRQILGQKVEFLVSFYNNEISEKSEIFDDQFSVERPDGSNFTLKIRSTKLEDSAMYFCASRSMTGQPQHFGDGTRLSIL.